One sample yielded the 18 T cell receptor beta chains listed below, sequenced in a study of blood T cell repertoires in COVID-19. Assay: immunoSEQ multiplex PCR; the TCRdb copy retains only in-frame clones and omits some. The data contain 35,000 to 45,000 clones, 85% of them singletons. Input material: peripheral blood. The receptors were gathered from a human donor in a cohort sampled during active COVID-19.

This chain joins TRBV6-5 and TRBJ1-2, with D maybe TRBD1 (6 bases). Between the trimmed V and J ends, which lost 8 bases and 8 bases, there was a span of 15 bases. The CDR3 extends over 12 amino acids. CDR1 and CDR2 (germline): MNHEY, SVGAGI. The CDR3 region has the DNA TGTGCCAGCGGCACAGGGAGACAAGGCTACACCTTC. As protein: CASGTGRQGYTF.

This chain joins TRBV4-2 and TRBJ2-3, with 10 nucleotides matching TRBD2. CDR3 length: 15 residues. Germline CDR1 and CDR2: LGHNA and YNFKEQ. Germline trimming cut 0 bases from V and 6 bases from J; bases unmatched to any gene: 3. CDR3 bases: TGTGCCAGCAGCCAAGATCTGGGACTAGCGGATACGCAGTATTTT. It is translated as CASSQDLGLADTQYF.

This clone showed up just once. The chain links TRBV7-3 to TRBJ2-1; 8 bases fit TRBD2. The CDR3 spans 19 residues. Unmatched junction bases numbered 15, after V lost 5 bases and J lost 0 bases. From germline, CDR1 is SGHTA and CDR2 FQGTGA. For the CDR3, the DNA is TGTGCCAGCAGCCCTCGGGGGGGGGCTGCGGGTAGCTCCTACAATGAGCAGTTCTTC. This sequence encodes CASSPRGGAAGSSYNEQFF.

CDR3 amino acids: CASSVRETSTDTQYF. The CDR3 nucleotides are TGTGCCAGCAGTGTACGGGAGACTAGCACAGATACGCAGTATTTT. The chain combines TRBV2 with TRBJ2-3; tentatively, D is TRBD2 (6 bases). Looked up from germline, CDR1 is SNHLY and CDR2 is FYNNEI. Trimming shortened V by 4 bases and J by 0 bases, and 11 bases separated the two germline ends. The CDR3 covers 15 residues.

The J gene is TRBJ2-2, the V gene TRBV3-1 (or the pseudogene TRBV3-2), with D possibly being TRBD2 (6 bases). The CDR3 covers 16 residues. V shed 4 bases and J shed 5 bases, with 17 bases lying between them. Germline V lookup: CDR1 LGHDT, CDR2 YNNKEL (reference sequence). CDR3 nucleotides: TGTGCCAGCAGCCTTTTACGAGTAGCGGCGACCGGGGAGCTGTTTTTT. It is translated as CASSLLRVAATGELFF.

The CDR3 DNA follows: TGTGCCAGCAGTGAAGCGCGTACAGGGGTTAAAACTGAAGCTTTCTTT. Amino acid sequence: CASSEARTGVKTEAFF. This sequence joins TRBV6-1 and TRBJ1-1; 7 nucleotides match TRBD1. Trimming removed 0 bases from V and 5 bases from J; junction bases left unmatched: 9. This CDR3 has 16 amino acids. The germline gives CDR1 MNHNS, CDR2 SASEGT.

The V call is TRBV2, the J call TRBJ1-5; D gene unclear. Germline CDR1 and CDR2: SNHLY and FYNNEI. The CDR3 is 16 amino acids. Trimming cost V 3 bases and J 0 bases, with 12 bases left between them. Here the CDR3 DNA reads TGTGCCAGCAGTGAGGCCAGCGCATATAGCAATCAGCCCCAGCATTTT. Its translation: CASSEASAYSNQPQHF.

V and J are TRBV3-1 (or the pseudogene TRBV3-2) and TRBJ1-1; the D gene is possibly TRBD1 (5 bases). The germline V gene has CDR1 LGHDT and CDR2 YNNKEL (reference sequence). The CDR3 length is 14 residues. V lost 4 bases to trimming and J lost 1 base, with 10 bases between them. The CDR3 nucleotides read TGTGCCAGCAGCCGGACCGGGGGGAACACTGAAGCTTTCTTT. This gives the protein CASSRTGGNTEAFF.

The chain joins TRBV2 to TRBJ2-7, with 8 bases fitting TRBD2. The junction had 6 bases not matched to a gene; V was cut back by 2 bases and J by 3 bases. The germline V gene encodes CDR1 SNHLY and CDR2 FYNNEI. This CDR3 has 15 residues. The CDR3 here is CASSELAGALYEQYF. As DNA, the CDR3 is TGTGCCAGCAGTGAACTAGCGGGCGCACTCTACGAGCAGTACTTC.

The CDR3 bases are TGTGCCAGCAGAACTGGACAGGGACCCTACAATGAGCAGTTCTTC. Protein: CASRTGQGPYNEQFF. This chain links TRBV7-6 with TRBJ2-1; 8 positions match TRBD1. J gave up 2 bases and V 6 bases, and 6 bases lay outside the gene matches. Germline V CDR1 and CDR2: SGHVS, FNYEAQ. The CDR3 has 15 amino acids.

V usage is TRBV6-5 and J usage is TRBJ2-1; 8 positions agree with TRBD2. Germline CDR1 and CDR2: MNHEY and SVGAGI. This CDR3 is built from 15 residues. V gave up 8 bases and J gave up 7 bases; unmatched junction bases: 13. CDR3 region: CASAVWSGSRNEQFF. In DNA, the CDR3 is TGTGCCAGCGCCGTTTGGAGCGGGAGTCGAAATGAGCAGTTCTTC.

The sample holds one count of this clone. The J gene is TRBJ1-4, the V gene TRBV2; TRBD1 is a possible D gene (6 bases). V was cut by 3 bases and J by 3 bases, with 11 bases left in between. Germline V lookup: CDR1 SNHLY, CDR2 FYNNEI. This CDR3 is 15 amino acids long. The CDR3 spells CASSDSGHPNEKLFF. The CDR3 coding sequence is TGTGCCAGCAGTGATTCGGGACATCCTAATGAAAAACTGTTTTTT.

The gene calls are TRBV3-1 (or the pseudogene TRBV3-2) and TRBJ2-7; TRBD1 agrees at 11 bases. There are 15 residues in the CDR3. Unmatched junction bases numbered 8, after V lost 4 bases and J lost 6 bases. Germline V gives CDR1 LGHDT, CDR2 YNNKEL (reference sequence). The CDR3: CASSRSGTGGAEQYF. DNA of the CDR3: TGTGCCAGCAGCCGATCCGGGACAGGGGGTGCCGAGCAGTACTTC.

This chain links TRBV2 with TRBJ2-1; 10 nucleotides align to TRBD2. CDR3 length: 14 amino acids. Per the germline V gene, CDR1 is SNHLY and CDR2 is FYNNEI. After removal of 7 bases from V and 5 bases from J, the junction contained 5 bases not matched to a gene. CDR3 amino acids: CASTTSGADNEQFF. The CDR3 bases are TGTGCCAGCACAACTAGCGGGGCCGACAATGAGCAGTTCTTC.

This chain joins TRBV5-4 and TRBJ2-3, with 11 bases identical to TRBD2. The CDR3 spans 18 residues. CDR1 and CDR2 from the germline V gene are SGHNT and YYREEE (reference sequence). V lost 4 bases to trimming and J lost 0 bases; unmatched junction nucleotides: 10. CDR3 nucleotides: TGTGCCAGCAGCCCACGGCTAGCGGGAGGTACTAGCACAGATACGCAGTATTTT. Translation gives CASSPRLAGGTSTDTQYF.

The chain's CDR3 is CASGLGAYGYTF. CDR3 nucleotides: TGTGCTAGTGGTTTGGGCGCATATGGCTACACCTTC. The rearrangement joins TRBV12-5 to TRBJ1-2; D is ambiguous. CDR1 is LGHNT and CDR2 is FRNRAP in the germline V gene. CDR3 length: 12 amino acids. The ends were cut back, 1 base at V and 5 bases at J, with 5 bases in the middle.

The chain links TRBV6-5 to TRBJ1-3; no firm D call. From germline, CDR1 is MNHEY and CDR2 SVGAGI. The CDR3 is made up of 13 amino acids. V dropped 1 base and J dropped 4 bases, with 5 bases sitting between them. CDR3 nucleotides: TGTGCCAGCAGTTACTTGCAGGGAAACACCATATATTTT. Protein: CASSYLQGNTIYF.

The chain is built from TRBV13 and TRBJ2-7, with D uncertain. CDR1 and CDR2 from the germline V gene are PRHDT and FYEKMQ (reference sequence). CDR3 length equals 13 residues. V was cut by 5 bases and J by 3 bases, with 11 bases left in between. CDR3 coding DNA: TGTGCCAGCAGCCGCCCCCCAGTCTACGAGCAGTACTTC. As protein: CASSRPPVYEQYF.